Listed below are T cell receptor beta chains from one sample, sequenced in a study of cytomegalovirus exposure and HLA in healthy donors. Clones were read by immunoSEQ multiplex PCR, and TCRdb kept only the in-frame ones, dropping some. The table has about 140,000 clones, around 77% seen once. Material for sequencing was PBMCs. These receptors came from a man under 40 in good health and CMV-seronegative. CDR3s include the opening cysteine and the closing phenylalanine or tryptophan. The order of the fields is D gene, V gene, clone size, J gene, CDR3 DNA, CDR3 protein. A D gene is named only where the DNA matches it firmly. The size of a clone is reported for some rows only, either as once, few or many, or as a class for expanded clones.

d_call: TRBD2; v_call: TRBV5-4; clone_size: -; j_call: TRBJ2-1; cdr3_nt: TGTGCCGGCAGCCAACGAGCGGGAGGGTTTGAGGATGAGCAGTTCTTC; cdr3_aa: CAGSQRAGGFEDEQFF
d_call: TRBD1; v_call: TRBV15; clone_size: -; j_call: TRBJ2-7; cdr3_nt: TGTGCCACCAGCAGAGACAGGGGGCGGTACGAGCAGTACTTC; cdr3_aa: CATSRDRGRYEQYF
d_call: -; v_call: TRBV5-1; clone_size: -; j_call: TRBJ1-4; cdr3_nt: TGCGCCAGCAGCTTCCCCGGGGTGGGCGAAAAACTGTTTTTT; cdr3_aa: CASSFPGVGEKLFF
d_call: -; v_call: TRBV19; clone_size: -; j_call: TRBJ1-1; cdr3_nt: TGTGCCAGTACAATATGGGGTGGGGCAAACACTGAAGCTTTCTTT; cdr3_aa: CASTIWGGANTEAFF
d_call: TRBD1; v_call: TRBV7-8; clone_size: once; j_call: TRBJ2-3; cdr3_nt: TGTGCCAGCAGCTTAGGGCTGGGACAGGGAGAGGATACGCAGTATTTT; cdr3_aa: CASSLGLGQGEDTQYF
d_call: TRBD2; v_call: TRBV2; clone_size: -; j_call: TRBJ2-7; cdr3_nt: TGTGCCAGCAGTGAAGCGCGGATGGTGGCTAGCGGGAGCCACGAGCAGTACTTC; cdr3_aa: CASSEARMVASGSHEQYF
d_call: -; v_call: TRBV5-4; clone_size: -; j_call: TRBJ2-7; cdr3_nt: TGTGCCAGCAGCTTGTGGGGGGGGCCGCGAAGGCAGTACGAGCAGTACTTC; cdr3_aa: CASSLWGGPRRQYEQYF
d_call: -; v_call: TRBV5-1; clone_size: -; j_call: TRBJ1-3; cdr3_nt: TGCGCCAGCAGCTTGGAATTTCGCGGGTTCTCTGGAAACACCATATATTTT; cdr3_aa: CASSLEFRGFSGNTIYF
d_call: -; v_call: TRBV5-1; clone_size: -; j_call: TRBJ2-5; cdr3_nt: TGCGCCAGCAGCTTGGCTCTGGGTTTAGACACTCAAGAGACCCAGTACTTC; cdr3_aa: CASSLALGLDTQETQYF
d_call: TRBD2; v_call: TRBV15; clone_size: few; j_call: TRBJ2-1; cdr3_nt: TGTGCCACCAGCAGAATGACTAGCAGGAATCCGTTCTTC; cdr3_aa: CATSRMTSRNPFF
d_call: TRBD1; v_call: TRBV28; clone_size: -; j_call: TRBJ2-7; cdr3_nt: TGTGCCAGCAGTTCCCCTCTGGACAGGATCCCGGGACGGTACGAGCAGTACTTC; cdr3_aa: CASSSPLDRIPGRYEQYF
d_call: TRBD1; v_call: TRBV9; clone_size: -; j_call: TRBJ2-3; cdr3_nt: TGTGCCAGCAGCGTAGTTGGGACAGGGGCACATACGCAGTATTTT; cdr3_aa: CASSVVGTGAHTQYF
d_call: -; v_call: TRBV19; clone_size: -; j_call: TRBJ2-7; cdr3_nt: TGTGCCAGTAGTATCCCCAAGCCCGTAAACTACGAGCAGTACTTC; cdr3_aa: CASSIPKPVNYEQYF
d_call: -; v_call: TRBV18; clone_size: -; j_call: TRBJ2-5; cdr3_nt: TGTGCCAGCTCACCGGGACAACAAGAGACCCAGTACTTC; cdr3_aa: CASSPGQQETQYF
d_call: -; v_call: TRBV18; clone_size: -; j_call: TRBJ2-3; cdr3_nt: TGTGCCAGCTCACCAGGGAGGAAAAGCGATACGCAGTATTTT; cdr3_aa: CASSPGRKSDTQYF
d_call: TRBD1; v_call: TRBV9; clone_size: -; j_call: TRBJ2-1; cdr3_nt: TGTGCCAGCAGCCCAGGGACAGGGGGCGCCTACAATGAGCAGTTCTTC; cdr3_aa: CASSPGTGGAYNEQFF
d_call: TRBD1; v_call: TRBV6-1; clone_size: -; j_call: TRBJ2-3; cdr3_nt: TGTGCCAGCAGTGTACAGGGGGCAAGCACAGATACGCAGTATTTT; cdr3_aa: CASSVQGASTDTQYF
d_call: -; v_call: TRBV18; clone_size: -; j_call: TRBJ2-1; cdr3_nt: TGTGCCAGCTCACCACTCCAGGGTGGTGAGCAGTTCTTC; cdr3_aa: CASSPLQGGEQFF
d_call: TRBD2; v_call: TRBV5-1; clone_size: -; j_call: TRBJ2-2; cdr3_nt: TGCGCCAGCAGCCTAGCGGGCACCGGGGAGCTGTTTTTT; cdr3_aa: CASSLAGTGELFF
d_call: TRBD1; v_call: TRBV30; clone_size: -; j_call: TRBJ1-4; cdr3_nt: TGTGCCTGGAGCGATGGACAGGGATATATGAAACTGTTTTTT; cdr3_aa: CAWSDGQGYMKLFF
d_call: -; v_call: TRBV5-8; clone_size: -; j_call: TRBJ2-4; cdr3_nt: TGTGCCAGCAGCAAAACCACGGGAGTAGCCAAAAACATTCAGTACTTC; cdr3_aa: CASSKTTGVAKNIQYF
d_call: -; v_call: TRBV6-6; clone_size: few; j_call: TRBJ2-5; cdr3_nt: TGTGCCAGCAGATCCGGGGCTGGGAGGGAGACCCAGTACTTC; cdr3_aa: CASRSGAGRETQYF
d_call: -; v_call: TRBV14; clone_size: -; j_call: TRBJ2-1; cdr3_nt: TGTGCCAGCAGCCAAGGCGTCCCTGAGCAGTTCTTC; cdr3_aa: CASSQGVPEQFF
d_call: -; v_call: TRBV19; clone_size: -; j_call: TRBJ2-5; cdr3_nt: TGTGCCAGTAGTACTTGGACACCTGGGGAGACCCAGTACTTC; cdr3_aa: CASSTWTPGETQYF
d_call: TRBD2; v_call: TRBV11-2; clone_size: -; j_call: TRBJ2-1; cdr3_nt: TGTGCCTCCTCGCCAGGGACTAGCGGGAGGCTTAACATGACTGAGCAGTTCTTC; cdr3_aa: CASSPGTSGRLNMTEQFF
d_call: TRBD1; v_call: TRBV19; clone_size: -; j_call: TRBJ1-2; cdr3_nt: TGTGCCAGTAGTACCACCGGGACAGGGATTGGCTACACCTTC; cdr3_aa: CASSTTGTGIGYTF
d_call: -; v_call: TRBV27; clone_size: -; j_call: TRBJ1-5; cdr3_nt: TGTGCCAGCGATCACCCAGGCTATGTTAATAGCAATCAGCCCCAGCATTTT; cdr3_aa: CASDHPGYVNSNQPQHF
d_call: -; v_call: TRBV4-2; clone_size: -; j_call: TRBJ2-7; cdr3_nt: TGTGCCAGCAGCCAAGTAGACTTGGAGGAGCAGTACTTC; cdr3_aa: CASSQVDLEEQYF
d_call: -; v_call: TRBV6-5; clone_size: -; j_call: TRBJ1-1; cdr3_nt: TGTGCCAGCAGTTGGCAGGGAGGAAACACTGAAGCTTTCTTT; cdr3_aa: CASSWQGGNTEAFF
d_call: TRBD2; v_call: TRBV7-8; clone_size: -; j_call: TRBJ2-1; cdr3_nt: TGTGCCAGCAGCTTGGTATCGGGAGGGGGGATTGATGAGCAGTTCTTC; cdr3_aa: CASSLVSGGGIDEQFF
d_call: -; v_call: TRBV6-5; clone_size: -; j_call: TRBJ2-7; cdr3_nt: TGTGCCAGCAGTTACTCGACTGTCCCGTACTACGAGCAGTACTTC; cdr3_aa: CASSYSTVPYYEQYF
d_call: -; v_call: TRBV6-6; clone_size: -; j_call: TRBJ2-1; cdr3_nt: TGTGCCAGCAAGTGGGCAGGGGGGTACAATGAGCAGTTCTTC; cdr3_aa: CASKWAGGYNEQFF
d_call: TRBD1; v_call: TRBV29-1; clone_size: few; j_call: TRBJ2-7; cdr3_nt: TGCAGCGTCCTCAGGGGGACAGGGGGTTTCGAGCAGTACTTC; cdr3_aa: CSVLRGTGGFEQYF
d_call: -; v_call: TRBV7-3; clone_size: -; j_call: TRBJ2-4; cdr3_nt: TGTGCCAGCAGCTTCGGAGGCGGTACCAAAAACATTCAGTACTTC; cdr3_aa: CASSFGGGTKNIQYF
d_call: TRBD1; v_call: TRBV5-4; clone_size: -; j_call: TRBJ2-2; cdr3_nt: TGTGCCAGCAGCCCTCCGGGACAGGGAGGCGGGGAGCTGTTTTTT; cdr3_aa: CASSPPGQGGGELFF
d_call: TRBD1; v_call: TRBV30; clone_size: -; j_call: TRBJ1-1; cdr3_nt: TGTGCCTGGAGTGTGGGCTTGGACAGGGGTGCTTTCTTT; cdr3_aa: CAWSVGLDRGAFF
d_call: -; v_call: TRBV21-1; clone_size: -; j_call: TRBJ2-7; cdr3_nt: TGTGCCAGCAGCAAAGTAGACCCCTTAGCGGGAGGGAACGAGCAGTACTTC; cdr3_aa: CASSKVDPLAGGNEQYF
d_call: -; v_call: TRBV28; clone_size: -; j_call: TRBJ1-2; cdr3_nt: TGTGCCAGCAGTCAGCAGGGTCTCTATGGCTACACCTTC; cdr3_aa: CASSQQGLYGYTF
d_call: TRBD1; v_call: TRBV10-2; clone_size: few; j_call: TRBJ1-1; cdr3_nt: TGCGCCAGCACCGATCCCGGGACAGGGGGCTACACTGAAGCTTTCTTT; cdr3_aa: CASTDPGTGGYTEAFF
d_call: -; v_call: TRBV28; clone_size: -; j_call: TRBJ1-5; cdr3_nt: TGTGCCAGCAATAGGCCTTTCGGGGGTCAGCCCCAGCATTTT; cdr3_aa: CASNRPFGGQPQHF
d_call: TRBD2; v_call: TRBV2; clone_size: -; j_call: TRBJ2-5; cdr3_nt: TGTGCCAGCAGTGGGGGGACTAGCGGGAGCGAGACCCAGTACTTC; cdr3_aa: CASSGGTSGSETQYF
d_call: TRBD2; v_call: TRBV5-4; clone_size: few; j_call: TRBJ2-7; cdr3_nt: TGTGCCAGCAGTTCCCTAGCGGGAGGCTCGTACGAGCAGTACTTC; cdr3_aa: CASSSLAGGSYEQYF
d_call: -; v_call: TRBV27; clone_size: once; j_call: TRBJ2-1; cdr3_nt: TGTGCCAGCAGTGTGGACAACTACAATGAGCAGTTCTTC; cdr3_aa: CASSVDNYNEQFF
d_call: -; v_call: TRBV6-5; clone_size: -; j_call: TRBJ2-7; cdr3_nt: TGTGCCAGCCTAAGCAGGGGGGTTATTCGCGAGCAGTACTTC; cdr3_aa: CASLSRGVIREQYF
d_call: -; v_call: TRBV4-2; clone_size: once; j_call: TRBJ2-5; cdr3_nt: TGTGCCAGCAGCCAAGGGGCCAGAGCTCCCCAAGAGACCCAGTACTTC; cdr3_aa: CASSQGARAPQETQYF
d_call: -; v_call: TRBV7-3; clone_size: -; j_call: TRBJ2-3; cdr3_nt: TGTGCCAGCAGCGGGATGGGACTCGAAGGGGATACGCAGTATTTT; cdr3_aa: CASSGMGLEGDTQYF
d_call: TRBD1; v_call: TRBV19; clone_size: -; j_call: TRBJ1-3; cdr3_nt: TGTGCCAGTAATCATCAGGGGGCAGCGGACACCATATATTTT; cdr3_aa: CASNHQGAADTIYF
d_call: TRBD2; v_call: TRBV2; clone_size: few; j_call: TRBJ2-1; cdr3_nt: TGTGCCAGCAGGGGACTAGCGGGAGGCTACAGTGAGCAGTTCTTC; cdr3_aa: CASRGLAGGYSEQFF
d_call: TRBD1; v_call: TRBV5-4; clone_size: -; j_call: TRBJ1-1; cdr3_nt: TGTGCCAGCAGCTCCACCGGACAGGGGGCCACTGAAGCTTTCTTT; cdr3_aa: CASSSTGQGATEAFF
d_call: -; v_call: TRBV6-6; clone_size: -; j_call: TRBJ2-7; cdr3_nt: TGTGCCAGCAGTTACACATTCTCCTACGAGCAGTACTTC; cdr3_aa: CASSYTFSYEQYF
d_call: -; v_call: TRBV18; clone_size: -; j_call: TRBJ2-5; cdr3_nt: TGTGCCAGCTCACCGAGGACAGCTCAAGAGACCCAGTACTTC; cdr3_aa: CASSPRTAQETQYF
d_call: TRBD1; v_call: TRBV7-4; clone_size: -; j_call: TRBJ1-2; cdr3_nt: TGTGCCAGCAGCTTAGTTTGTGACAGGGACTATGGCTACACCTTC; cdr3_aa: CASSLVCDRDYGYTF
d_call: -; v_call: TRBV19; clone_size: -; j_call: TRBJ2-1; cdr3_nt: TGTGCCAGTAGTGCACTAACAGGGAGCTCCTACAATGAGCAGTTCTTC; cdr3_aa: CASSALTGSSYNEQFF
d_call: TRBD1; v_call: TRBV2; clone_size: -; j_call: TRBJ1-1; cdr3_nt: TGTGCCAGCAGTGAACTCCGGACAGGGTCGGAAACTGAAGCTTTCTTT; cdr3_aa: CASSELRTGSETEAFF
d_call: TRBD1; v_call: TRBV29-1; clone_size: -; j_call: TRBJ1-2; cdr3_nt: TGCAGCGTTAGCCGGGCAACAGGGGACTACACCTTC; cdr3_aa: CSVSRATGDYTF